The clone carrying this T cell receptor beta chain was detected only once. Its specificity is unknown. The source of the sample is a study of graft-versus-host responses after intestinal transplantation. In the study overall: Transplant recipients had multivisceral, liver-intestinal, or isolated intestinal grafts.

Sequenced by immunoSEQ multiplex PCR; TCRdb stores in-frame clones only, minus some. The table lists around 35,000 clones, around 90% of them singletons. The germline gives CDR1 MDHEN, CDR2 SYDVKM. The V end was cut by 2 bases, the J end by 0 bases, with 9 bases between. The CDR3 is 15 residues long. Findings and caveats of the study: Early post-transplant declines in HvG were associated with peak levels of circulating GvH clones. Investigators detected GvH clones in recipient marrow, with some emerging earlier in ileum or blood.

Processing of graft tissue released intraepithelial and lamina propria lymphocytes. V gene TRBV28 combines with J gene TRBJ2-3; D remains unclear. The sequence derives from a human patient who received an intestinal transplant, so some T cells may come from the graft donor. Sequenced material: ileum tissue, taken roughly 200 days after intestinal transplant. The CDR3 protein is CASSLVLTSTDTQYF. The DNA for the CDR3 is TGTGCCAGCAGTTTAGTATTAACTAGCACAGATACGCAGTATTTT.